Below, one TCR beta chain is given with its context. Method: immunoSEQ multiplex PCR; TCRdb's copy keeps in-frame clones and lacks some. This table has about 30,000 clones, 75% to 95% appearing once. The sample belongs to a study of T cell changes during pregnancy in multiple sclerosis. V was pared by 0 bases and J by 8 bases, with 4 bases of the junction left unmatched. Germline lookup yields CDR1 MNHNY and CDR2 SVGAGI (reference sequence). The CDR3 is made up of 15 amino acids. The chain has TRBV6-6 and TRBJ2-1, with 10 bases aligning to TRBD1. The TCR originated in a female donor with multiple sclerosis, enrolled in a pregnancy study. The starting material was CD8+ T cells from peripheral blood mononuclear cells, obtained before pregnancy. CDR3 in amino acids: CASSYSGQGMDEQFF. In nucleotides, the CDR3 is TGTGCCAGCAGTTACTCGGGACAGGGGATGGATGAGCAGTTCTTC.